The rows below give T cell receptor beta chains drawn from one sample of a study of patients and donors after allogeneic stem cell transplantation. From the RT-PCR reads, TCRdb called clonotypes with MiXCR, one entry per CDR3 protein. Altogether approximately 430,000 distinct CDR3 sequences are present, roughly 17% being singletons, with the ten largest covering around 7.9%. Input material: blood, either unsorted or a sorted T cell fraction (not recorded which). These receptors were obtained from a human donor who was either an allogeneic HSCT recipient or a stem cell or donor lymphocyte infusion donor (not recorded which). It is not recorded whose cells these are; they may come from a transplant donor. The CDR3 runs from the conserved cysteine through the conserved F or W.

V gene	CDR3 protein
TRBV11-2	CASSSRDGTYEQYF
TRBV5-1	CASSLASDISYEQYF
TRBV7-3	CASSLIGGGTDTQYF
TRBV20-1	CRAQGSGGLQYF
TRBV7-3	CASSPRGPDTGELFF
TRBV12-3/TRBV12-4	CASSLVAGGPYEQYF
TRBV15	CATSRQGDLNNEQFF
TRBV7-9	CASSLGTGLGYF
TRBV19	CASRVAGVGYEQFF
TRBV9	CASSVNIRDRGKLTGELFF
TRBV28	CASAPGTNEKLFF
TRBV12-3/TRBV12-4	CASRPGLELAGELFF
TRBV6-1	CASSRSKQGQPQHF
TRBV6-1	CATKPTPGGNNEQFF
TRBV11-2	CASSLTDRAHEQYF
TRBV9	CASSPPLAGLDTQYF
TRBV5-1	CASSLMEAGNGYTF
TRBV10-3	CAISSNPRLAGGKDTQYF